This T cell receptor beta chain appears in the sequencing data of a study of T-cell memory formation after mild COVID-19. Study findings and constraints: SARS-CoV-2 specificity of second-wave clones peaking day 37 was unconfirmed.

Comment on this clonotype: What it binds is unknown.

This CDR3 is built from 16 residues. Germline loops: CDR1 SGDLS, CDR2 YYNGEE. The germline V and J ends were trimmed by 0 bases and 3 bases, with 15 bases remaining between them. TCRdb reprocessed the 5' RACE reads with MiXCR, giving one entry per CDR3 protein. The repertoire includes hundreds of thousands of distinct CDR3 sequences, around 30% of them detected once, and 13% sits in the top ten. Sequencing was done on a sample of PBMCs or a T cell subset sorted from them (not recorded which). This sequence was found in an adult woman who had mild COVID-19 (a few samples of this study predate the infection). Cell type and time point are not known. J is TRBJ2-5 and V is TRBV9; TRBD2 might be the D (6 bases). As DNA, the CDR3 is TGTGCCAGCAGCGTAGCTATTTTTGCTAGCGAAGAGACCCAGTACTTC. Its translation: CASSVAIFASEETQYF.